One and the same sample provided the 23 T cell receptor beta chains below, sequenced in a study of T cells in Graves' hyperthyroidism and ophthalmopathy. TCR beta CDR3 regions were amplified from RNA transcripts. The HTBI primer set drove a first-round RT-PCR of the TCR CDR3. TCRdb re-called the multiplex PCR reads with MiXCR, one entry per CDR3 protein. The sample contains 350,000 to 400,000 distinct CDR3 sequences, less than 20% of which appear only once. Sequences were obtained from blood. The receptors come from a man aged 18 to 35 with Graves' ophthalmopathy.

In its sample, this clonotype was seen many times. The chain joins TRBV11-2 to TRBJ2-7; D remains ambiguous. Trimming cost V 1 base and J 4 bases, with 8 bases left between them. This CDR3 region has 13 residues. Germline CDR1 SGHAT, CDR2 FQNNGV. The CDR3 coding sequence is TGTGCCAGCAGCTTAGTAAAGGGATACGAGCAGTACTTC. Its protein product is CASSLVKGYEQYF.

This clonotype showed up many times. The rearrangement joins TRBV20-1 to TRBJ1-2; D is perhaps TRBD1 (5 bases). The germline V gene encodes CDR1 DFQATT and CDR2 SNEGSKA (reference sequence). CDR3 length: 13 amino acids. Trimming pared 3 bases from V and 4 bases from J, leaving 12 bases between. Here the CDR3 reads CSARVTASYGYTF. The CDR3 coding sequence is TGCAGTGCTAGGGTGACAGCCTCCTATGGCTACACCTTC.

The chain links TRBV13 to TRBJ2-5; D is perhaps TRBD2 (5 bases). The V end was cut by 5 bases, the J end by 4 bases, with 17 bases between. Germline CDR1 reads PRHDT; CDR2 reads FYEKMQ (reference sequence). The CDR3 has 15 amino acids. CDR3 sequence reads: CASSLTEPRGETQYF. Written as DNA, the CDR3 is TGTGCCAGCAGCCTAACGGAACCCCGGGGAGAGACCCAGTACTTC.

This clonotype has more than one count but fewer than ten. This chain connects TRBV4-2 to TRBJ2-2, with 8 bases fitting TRBD2. Germline V gives CDR1 LGHNA, CDR2 YNFKEQ. This CDR3 has 16 residues. Germline trimming cut 1 base from V and 7 bases from J; bases unmatched to any gene: 8. The CDR3 loop reads CASSQAGLVRGGELFF. In DNA, the CDR3 is TGTGCCAGCAGCCAAGCGGGACTAGTTCGTGGCGGGGAGCTGTTTTTT.

This chain links TRBV20-1 with TRBJ1-4; TRBD1 matches at 8 bases. Germline CDR1 is DFQATT and CDR2 is SNEGSKA (reference sequence). The CDR3 runs 15 residues. V lost 0 bases and J lost 8; bases outside the gene matches: 8. In DNA, the CDR3 is TGCAGTGCTAGAGATCGGTCAGGGGGCGACGAAAAACTGTTTTTT. Protein product: CSARDRSGGDEKLFF.

This clonotype was seen a handful of times. The V call is TRBV2, the J call TRBJ2-7, with D uncertain. Germline-derived CDR1 and CDR2 are SNHLY and FYNNEI. CDR3 length equals 14 residues. Trimming took 4 bases from V and 4 from J, leaving 14 bases between them. The CDR3 nucleotides are TGTGCCAGCAGTGGATCGGGCCCGATTTACGAGCAGTACTTC. This encodes CASSGSGPIYEQYF.

This clonotype occurred a few times. The chain carries TRBV5-1 and TRBJ2-6; possible D gene TRBD1, 5 bases. The CDR3 length is 15 residues. Germline assignment: CDR1 SGHRS and CDR2 YFSETQ. V was cut by 5 bases and J by 0 bases, with 9 bases left in between. The CDR3 DNA reads TGCGCCAGCAGAATCCAGGGCTCTGGGGCCAACGTCCTGACTTTC. Encoded protein: CASRIQGSGANVLTF.

This clonotype was seen many times. The V gene is TRBV12-3 or TRBV12-4, the J gene TRBJ1-1, with 7 positions matching TRBD1. Germline trimming cut 8 bases from V and 2 bases from J; bases unmatched to any gene: 5. This CDR3 spans 13 amino acids. The CDR3 loop is CASLGTANTEAFF. The CDR3 nucleotides are TGTGCCAGCTTAGGGACAGCAAACACTGAAGCTTTCTTT.

The gene calls are TRBV4-1 and TRBJ1-2; 11 bases match TRBD1. CDR3 length: 17 amino acids. V lost 0 bases, J lost 2 bases, and 5 bases stayed unmatched. CDR1 and CDR2 from the germline V gene are MGHRA and YSYEKL. The CDR3 DNA follows: TGCGCCAGCAGCCAAGAATGGGGACAGGGGGAGAACTATGGCTACACCTTC. This sequence encodes CASSQEWGQGENYGYTF.

This clonotype was seen many times. The chain recombines TRBV20-1 with TRBJ2-3; D not certain. V lost 1 base to trimming and J lost 6 bases, with 5 bases between them. The CDR3 is 11 amino acids. CDR1 and CDR2 from the germline V gene are DFQATT and SNEGSKA (reference sequence). CDR3 in amino acids: CSARVSDTQYF. The CDR3 bases are TGCAGTGCTAGAGTTAGCGATACGCAGTATTTT.

This clonotype was counted a few times. The rearrangement joins TRBV7-8 to TRBJ1-3; D is unresolved. V lost 0 bases and J lost 2, with 11 bases in between. The CDR3 length is 16 residues. CDR1 and CDR2 from the germline V gene are SGHVS and FQNEAQ. The CDR3 nucleotides are TGTGCCAGCAGCTTAGCGCTGGCCAGCACTGGAAACACCATATATTTT. Amino acid sequence: CASSLALASTGNTIYF.

The rearrangement uses TRBV20-1 and TRBJ2-7, with 13 bases that match TRBD2. This CDR3 is 15 amino acids long. V lost 5 bases and J lost 3; bases outside the gene matches: 7. CDR1 is DFQATT and CDR2 is SNEGSKA in the germline V gene (reference sequence). CDR3 nucleotide sequence: TGCAGTGCTGGGAAACTAGCGGGGGGGATCTACGAGCAGTACTTC. Translation: CSAGKLAGGIYEQYF.

This clonotype has at least ten counts. The rearrangement links TRBV3-1 to TRBJ2-4, with D possibly TRBD1 on 6 matching bases. Germline assignment: CDR1 LGHDT and CDR2 YNNKEL (reference sequence). The CDR3 sequence is 14 residues long. V shed 0 bases and J shed 7 bases, with 10 bases lying between them. The CDR3 protein is CASSQDRQGNIQYF. CDR3 nucleotides: TGTGCCAGCAGCCAAGATCGCCAGGGGAACATTCAGTACTTC.

This clonotype came up a few times. The rearrangement uses TRBV9 and TRBJ1-2; 9 bases align to TRBD1. This CDR3 has 15 amino acids. The germline V gene has CDR1 SGDLS and CDR2 YYNGEE. V shed 0 bases and J 5 bases; nucleotides not matched to a gene: 5. The CDR3 reads CASSVEQGAWYGYTF. The DNA for the CDR3 is TGTGCCAGCAGCGTAGAACAGGGGGCTTGGTATGGCTACACCTTC.

This rearrangement joins TRBV4-1 to TRBJ2-3; 7 positions agree with TRBD1. CDR1 and CDR2 (germline): MGHRA, YSYEKL. The CDR3 length is 15 residues. The V and J ends lost 3 bases and 3 bases, in that order; junction bases with no gene match: 6. The CDR3: CASSHPPTGTDTQYF. CDR3 nucleotides: TGCGCCAGCAGCCACCCCCCGACAGGGACAGATACGCAGTATTTT.

The rearrangement links TRBV15 to TRBJ1-6; D is possibly TRBD1 (5 bases). The germline CDR1 and CDR2 sequences are LNHNV and YYDKDF (reference sequence). CDR3 length: 15 amino acids. Trimming shortened V by 0 bases and J by 6 bases, and 9 bases separated the two germline ends. The CDR3 loop is CATSRDQGRNSPLHF. CDR3 nucleotide sequence: TGTGCCACCAGCAGAGATCAGGGTCGTAATTCACCCCTCCACTTT.

This clonotype was seen at least ten times. The rearrangement uses TRBV5-1 and TRBJ2-7, with D perhaps matching TRBD2 (6 bases). Germline V gives CDR1 SGHRS, CDR2 YFSETQ. There are 15 residues in the CDR3. V lost 0 bases and J 2 bases, leaving 12 bases between the germline ends. The DNA for the CDR3 is TGCGCCAGCAGCTTGGGTAGTCTAGCGACCTACGAGCAGTACTTC. Its translation is CASSLGSLATYEQYF.

CDR3 in amino acids: CASSLATRTTAQPQHF. CDR3 nucleotides: TGTGCCAGCAGCTTAGCGACCCGGACAACGGCTCAGCCCCAGCATTTT. The chain links TRBV7-2 to TRBJ1-5, with D possibly matching TRBD1 (5 bases). Trimming took 0 bases from V and 6 from J, leaving 15 bases between them. The CDR3 loop spans 16 amino acids. CDR1 is SGHTA and CDR2 is FQGNSA in the germline V gene. The full variable domain, rest sourced from reference TRBV7-2 and TRBJ1-5, is GAGVSQSPSNKVTEKGKDVELRCDPISGHTALYWYRQSLGQGLEFLIYFQGNSAPDKSGLPSDRFSAERTGGSVSTLTIQRTQQEDSAVYLCASSLATRTTAQPQHFGDGTRLSIL.

The V call is TRBV18, the J call TRBJ2-1, with D possibly TRBD1 on 7 matching bases. The CDR3 consists of 16 residues. V shed 6 bases and J shed 2 bases, with 17 bases lying between them. Per germline, CDR1 KGHSH and CDR2 LQKENI. The CDR3 nucleotides are TGTGCCAGCTCCCTCGGAGGGGGCGTTACCTACAATGAGCAGTTCTTC. This sequence encodes CASSLGGGVTYNEQFF.

This clonotype was picked up many times. The chain couples TRBV20-1 to TRBJ2-7; no reliable D call. V lost 5 bases and J lost 3, with 14 bases in between. The CDR3 runs to 13 residues. CDR1 is DFQATT, CDR2 SNEGSKA, per germline (reference sequence). CDR3 protein: CSAPRRNRYEQYF. The CDR3 region has the DNA TGCAGTGCTCCCCGGCGTAATCGCTACGAGCAGTACTTC.

This clonotype was observed a few times. The chain uses TRBV19 and TRBJ1-5, with 8 nucleotides matching TRBD1. The CDR3 length is 15 residues. V trimming: 6 bases; J trimming: 1 base; junction bases outside the gene matches: 5. CDR1 LNHDA and CDR2 SQIVND come from the germline V gene (reference sequence). As DNA, the CDR3 is TGTGCCAGTAGCAAAACAGGGGGAAGCAATCAGCCCCAGCATTTT. It translates to CASSKTGGSNQPQHF.

This rearrangement joins TRBV28 to TRBJ1-2; D gene unclear. Deletions cut 6 bases from V and 4 bases from J, with 9 bases between. This CDR3 spans 12 amino acids. Germline CDR1 and CDR2: MDHEN and SYDVKM. The CDR3 coding sequence is TGTGCCAGCAGCCGGATGGGCTATGGCTACACCTTC. It yields the protein CASSRMGYGYTF.

This clonotype has ten or more counts. The rearrangement uses TRBV20-1 and TRBJ1-5; 10 positions agree with TRBD1. Germline V gene sequence: CDR1 DFQATT, CDR2 SNEGSKA (reference sequence). This CDR3 comprises 15 residues. Germline trimming cut 5 bases from V and 7 bases from J; bases unmatched to any gene: 11. CDR3 sequence: CSAALTGGTDQPQHF. The CDR3 bases are TGCAGTGCTGCCCTGACAGGGGGCACGGACCAGCCCCAGCATTTT.